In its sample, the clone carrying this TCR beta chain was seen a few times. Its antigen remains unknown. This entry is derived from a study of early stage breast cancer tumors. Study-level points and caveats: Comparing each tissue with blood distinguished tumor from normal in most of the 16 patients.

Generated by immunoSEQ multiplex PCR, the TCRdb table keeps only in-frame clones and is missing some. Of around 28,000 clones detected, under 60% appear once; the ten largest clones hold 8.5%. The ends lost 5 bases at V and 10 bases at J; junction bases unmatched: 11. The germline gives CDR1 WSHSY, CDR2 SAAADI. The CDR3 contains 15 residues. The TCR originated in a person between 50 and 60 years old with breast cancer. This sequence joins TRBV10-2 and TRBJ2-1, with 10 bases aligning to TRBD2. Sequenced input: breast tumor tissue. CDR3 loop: CASSTDLAGVDEQFF. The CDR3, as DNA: TGCGCCAGCAGTACCGACCTAGCGGGAGTTGACGAGCAGTTCTTC.